These 27 T cell receptor beta chains were all obtained from the same sample, sequenced in a study of identifying expanded T cells in peripheral blood (dated by TCRdb to the late 2010s). The receptor library was made with the immunoSEQ multiplex PCR assay. The table was pulled from immuneACCESS by TCRdb, which kept in-frame rearrangements only. Such tables lose some clones; where checked, under half of the loss comes from unresolved V genes, and the rest has no known cause. The sample data list about 78,000 clones, and approximately 84% of these were observed just once. The biggest ten clones account for around 18% of the sample. Sequenced input: blood. The receptors originated from a person between 18 and 75 years old in good health.

V usage is TRBV28 and J usage is TRBJ2-2; D may be TRBD1 or TRBD2 (5 bases each). V was cut by 4 bases and J by 6 bases, with 12 bases left in between. Germline V CDR1 and CDR2: MDHEN, SYDVKM. This CDR3 contains 14 residues. The CDR3 DNA reads as TGTGCCAGCAGTTCAGGTGGGGGTTCCGGGGAGCTGTTTTTT. Protein product: CASSSGGGSGELFF.

The rearrangement links TRBV5-1 to TRBJ1-6; no clear D gene. This CDR3 is 13 amino acids long. Germline lookup yields CDR1 SGHRS and CDR2 YFSETQ. Trimming shortened V by 0 bases and J by 7 bases, and 5 bases separated the two germline ends. The CDR3 sequence: CASSLGQNSPLHF. The CDR3 DNA is TGCGCCAGCAGCTTGGGCCAGAATTCACCCCTCCACTTT.

The chain combines TRBV5-5 with TRBJ2-7; 14 bases match TRBD2. The germline V gene has CDR1 SGHKS and CDR2 YYEKEE (reference sequence). The V and J ends lost 4 bases and 2 bases, in that order; junction bases with no gene match: 2. The CDR3 totals 15 residues. CDR3 region: CASSAGLAGAYEQYF. The CDR3, as DNA: TGTGCCAGCAGCGCGGGACTAGCGGGAGCCTACGAGCAGTACTTC.

V usage is TRBV28 and J usage is TRBJ1-4; D unclear. The CDR3 sequence is 16 residues long. Germline CDR1 reads MDHEN; CDR2 reads SYDVKM. The germline V and J ends were trimmed by 2 bases and 8 bases, with 18 bases remaining between them. CDR3 loop: CASSLEGPLEGEKLFF. CDR3 DNA sequence: TGTGCCAGCAGTTTAGAAGGACCGTTAGAAGGCGAAAAACTGTTTTTT.

The chain recombines TRBV19 with TRBJ1-1; D is uncertain. Germline V gene sequence: CDR1 LNHDA, CDR2 SQIVND (reference sequence). This CDR3 has 16 amino acids. Trimming cost V 3 bases and J 0 bases, with 14 bases left between them. The CDR3 region has the DNA TGTGCCAGTAGTATGGATCGGCGGGGTATGAACACTGAAGCTTTCTTT. Its translation: CASSMDRRGMNTEAFF.

The rearrangement uses TRBV14 and TRBJ2-5, with a weak D call TRBD2 (5 bases). The CDR3 totals 16 residues. The germline CDR1 and CDR2 sequences are SGHDN and FVKESK. The germline V and J ends were trimmed by 2 bases and 5 bases, with 18 bases remaining between them. The DNA of the CDR3 is TGTGCCAGCAGCCAATATAAGAACAGACCGGGGGAGACCCAGTACTTC. The encoded protein is CASSQYKNRPGETQYF.

The chain combines TRBV25-1 with TRBJ1-2, with D perhaps TRBD1 (5 bases). CDR3 length: 11 amino acids. The V gene lost 6 bases and the J gene lost 6 bases, with 8 bases spanning the gap. Germline loops: CDR1 MGHDK, CDR2 SYGVNS. For the CDR3, the DNA is TGTGCCAGCAGGGACATTAATGGCTACACCTTC. It codes for CASRDINGYTF.

The chain is built from TRBV6-5 and TRBJ1-1; D is unresolved. Trimming took 0 bases from V and 9 from J, leaving 8 bases between them. CDR1 is MNHEY and CDR2 is SVGAGI in the germline V gene. The CDR3 has 12 amino acids. CDR3 in DNA: TGTGCCAGCAGTTACTCGGGGAGACAAGCTTTCTTT. The encoded protein is CASSYSGRQAFF.

CDR3: CASSTSGGETQYF. The CDR3 DNA reads as TGTGCCAGTAGTACCTCAGGGGGAGAGACCCAGTACTTC. V and J are TRBV19 and TRBJ2-5; 7 bases map to TRBD1. V was clipped by 4 bases and J by 4 bases; unmatched bases: 3. This CDR3 is 13 amino acids long. Germline values: CDR1 LNHDA, CDR2 SQIVND (reference sequence).

Regarding this clone: This sample includes further DNA sequences coding for the same CDR3. V is TRBV20-1 and J is TRBJ2-7; D may be TRBD2 (5 bases). The CDR3 runs 11 residues. Germline values: CDR1 DFQATT, CDR2 SNEGSKA (reference sequence). V lost 3 bases and J 2 bases, leaving 5 bases between the germline ends. CDR3 DNA: TGCAGTGCTAGGACTACCTACGAGCAGTACTTC. Amino acid sequence: CSARTTYEQYF.

The chain joins TRBV5-1 to TRBJ2-3, with 10 bases identical to TRBD2. V lost 4 bases and J lost 4; bases outside the gene matches: 9. Per the germline V gene, CDR1 is SGHRS and CDR2 is YFSETQ. This CDR3 spans 16 amino acids. CDR3 protein: CASSGVAGGFADTQYF. The CDR3, as DNA: TGCGCCAGCAGCGGGGTAGCGGGAGGTTTCGCAGATACGCAGTATTTT.

The CDR3 here is CASRGGAVNYGYTF. The CDR3 nucleotides read TGTGCCAGCAGGGGCGGAGCGGTTAACTATGGCTACACCTTC. The chain recombines TRBV9 with TRBJ1-2; D call uncertain. Trimming shortened V by 5 bases and J by 1 base, and 12 bases separated the two germline ends. This CDR3 has 14 residues. The germline V gene has CDR1 SGDLS and CDR2 YYNGEE. Combining the CDR3 with reference TRBV9 and TRBJ1-2 gives the whole variable domain DSGVTQTPKHLITATGQRVTLRCSPRSGDLSVYWYQQSLDQGLQFLIQYYNGEERAKGNILERFSAQQFPDLHSELNLSSLELGDSALYFCASRGGAVNYGYTFGSGTRLTVV.

J is TRBJ2-2 and V is TRBV9; D gene uncertain. This CDR3 contains 13 residues. Trimming removed 3 bases at V and 5 bases at J, with 8 bases between. From germline, CDR1 is SGDLS and CDR2 YYNGEE. DNA of the CDR3: TGTGCCAGCAGCGCATTGAGTACCGGGGAGCTGTTTTTT. This sequence encodes CASSALSTGELFF.

V is TRBV9 and J is TRBJ2-7; possible D gene TRBD2, 5 bases. Germline-derived CDR1 and CDR2 are SGDLS and YYNGEE. Deletions cut 4 bases from V and 6 bases from J, with 20 bases between. This CDR3 region has 15 residues. The CDR3 region has the DNA TGTGCCAGCAGCCCCCGCGGGTCAGTAATGGGCGAGCAGTACTTC. It yields the protein CASSPRGSVMGEQYF.

The V and J genes are TRBV28 and TRBJ1-4; TRBD1 is a possible D gene (6 bases). Looked up from germline, CDR1 is MDHEN and CDR2 is SYDVKM. The CDR3 totals 13 residues. V was pared by 2 bases and J by 8 bases, with 9 bases between. The CDR3 sequence is CASSLIQGEKLFF. The CDR3, as DNA: TGTGCCAGCAGTTTAATCCAGGGGGAAAAACTGTTTTTT.

The chain recombines TRBV6-6 with TRBJ1-2, with TRBD1 matching 7 bases. This CDR3 spans 13 amino acids. Trimming at V came to 2 bases and at J to 8 bases, leaving 5 bases not matched to a gene. Germline CDR1 MNHNY, CDR2 SVGAGI (reference sequence). CDR3 loop: CASSYQGVRGYTF. CDR3 bases: TGTGCCAGCAGTTACCAGGGGGTGAGGGGCTACACCTTC.

The count of this clone is one. At one of its ends the junction is not consistent with the germline gene, which may arise from a read error. The genes are TRBV7-7 and TRBJ2-3; 10 bases agree with TRBD2. The CDR3 sequence is 15 residues long. Germline CDR1 is SSHAT and CDR2 is FNYEAQ (reference sequence). In nucleotides, the CDR3 is TGTGCTAGCAGCTTACTAGGACTAGCGGAAGATACGCAGTATTTT. This encodes CASSLLGLAEDTQYF.

This clone was observed at least ten times. The genes are TRBV4-2 and TRBJ1-2, with D perhaps TRBD1 (6 bases). Deletions cut 0 bases from V and 4 bases from J, with 15 bases between. CDR3 length: 16 amino acids. Germline V lookup: CDR1 LGHNA, CDR2 YNFKEQ. The CDR3 nucleotides read TGTGCCAGCAGCCAAGAGTGGGTAGGAGGGGGCTATGGCTACACCTTC. It codes for CASSQEWVGGGYGYTF.

The DNA of the CDR3 is TGTGCCAGCAGTAAACCCGCTTTAGGGACACTCAACTACGAGCAGTACTTC. Protein product: CASSKPALGTLNYEQYF. The chain carries TRBV7-9 and TRBJ2-7, with D possibly matching TRBD1 (6 bases). With 6 bases removed from V and 3 bases from J, the gap between germline ends came to 24 bases. CDR1 and CDR2 from the germline V gene are SEHNR and FQNEAQ (reference sequence). CDR3 length: 17 residues.

The chain couples TRBV11-3 to TRBJ2-3; a weak D match, TRBD2 (5 bases). With 1 base removed from V and 6 bases from J, the gap between germline ends came to 11 bases. CDR3 size: 14 residues. CDR1 and CDR2 (germline): SGHNT, YENEEA. The CDR3 region is CASSLVGAGDTQYF. CDR3 in DNA: TGTGCCAGCAGCTTAGTAGGTGCGGGCGATACGCAGTATTTT.

The chain employs TRBV9 and TRBJ2-7; the match to TRBD2 covers 7 bases. V shed 0 bases, J shed 7 bases, and the junction held 7 bases outside the gene matches. CDR1 is SGDLS, CDR2 YYNGEE, per germline. The CDR3 is made up of 14 amino acids. The CDR3 DNA is TGTGCCAGCAGCGTAGGACCAGCGGGAAGGGAGCAGTACTTC. It specifies CASSVGPAGREQYF.

This chain links TRBV7-8 with TRBJ2-7, with TRBD1 matching 8 bases. J gave up 3 bases and V 1 base, and 2 bases lay outside the gene matches. The CDR3 extends over 14 amino acids. The germline CDR1 and CDR2 sequences are SGHVS and FQNEAQ. DNA of the CDR3: TGTGCCAGCAGCTTAGGGACAGGGATCTACGAGCAGTACTTC. It encodes CASSLGTGIYEQYF.

This chain links TRBV12-5 with TRBJ1-1; no clear D gene. CDR3 size: 13 residues. V lost 6 bases and J 1 base, leaving 9 bases between the germline ends. CDR1 and CDR2 from the germline V gene are LGHNT and FRNRAP. CDR3 region: CASGVGKNTEAFF. DNA for the CDR3: TGTGCTAGTGGGGTGGGCAAGAACACTGAAGCTTTCTTT.

This sequence joins TRBV19 and TRBJ2-3; 7 nucleotides agree with TRBD2. Per the germline V gene, CDR1 is LNHDA and CDR2 is SQIVND (reference sequence). The V segment lost 6 bases and the J segment 0 bases; nucleotides outside the gene matches: 6. CDR3 length equals 15 residues. This CDR3 is CASSKGLSSTDTQYF. The CDR3 coding sequence is TGTGCCAGTAGCAAGGGACTATCTAGCACAGATACGCAGTATTTT.

This clone came up a few times. CDR3 in amino acids: CASSPGANYGYTF. DNA of the CDR3: TGTGCCAGCAGTCCGGGGGCGAACTATGGCTACACCTTC. The gene calls are TRBV6-6 and TRBJ1-2; possibly TRBD1 for D (6 bases). This CDR3 spans 13 amino acids. CDR1 is MNHNY, CDR2 SVGAGI, per germline (reference sequence). Trimming took off 5 bases at V and 2 bases at J, with 9 bases between the two ends.

The rearrangement uses TRBV18 and TRBJ1-1, with 8 bases fitting TRBD1. The germline V gene encodes CDR1 KGHSH and CDR2 LQKENI. The CDR3 consists of 15 residues. V was clipped by 3 bases and J by 1 base; unmatched bases: 4. The CDR3 reads CASSPQGAANTEAFF. CDR3 DNA sequence: TGTGCCAGCTCACCCCAGGGGGCGGCGAACACTGAAGCTTTCTTT.

The chain combines TRBV28 with TRBJ2-7; D may be TRBD1 (6 bases). Germline loops: CDR1 MDHEN, CDR2 SYDVKM. With 5 bases removed from V and 5 bases from J, the gap between germline ends came to 22 bases. The CDR3 runs to 16 residues. CDR3 amino acids: CASSVTQGKRVNEQYF. CDR3 in DNA: TGTGCCAGCAGTGTCACACAGGGAAAACGTGTTAACGAGCAGTACTTC. Full variable domain (outside the CDR3, taken from reference TRBV28 and TRBJ2-7): DVKVTQSSRYLVKRTGEKVFLECVQDMDHENMFWYRQDPGLGLRLIYFSYDVKMKEKGDIPEGYSVSREKKERFSLILESASTNQTSMYLCASSVTQGKRVNEQYFGPGTRLTVT.